This T cell receptor beta chain derives from a study of T cells in localized non-small cell lung cancer. Study-wide results and caveats: Longer overall survival associated with higher blood T cell density; shorter survival with higher adjacent-lung clonality.

Repertoires were generated with immunoSEQ multiplex PCR, while TCRdb's copy carries only in-frame clones and drops some. The sample comprises 24,000 or so clones, about 86% of which are singletons, and roughly 14% rests with the top ten. Germline-derived CDR1 and CDR2 are SGHAT and FQNNGV. This CDR3 comprises 14 residues. V lost 5 bases, J lost 2 bases, and 12 bases lay in between. Turning to this clone: As yet, its antigen is unknown.

The receptor was isolated from a female donor older than 55 with stage I lung adenocarcinoma. This chain connects TRBV11-2 to TRBJ1-1, with D possibly TRBD1 on 6 matching bases. Sequencing used peripheral blood, obtained before any cancer treatment. In DNA form, the CDR3 reads TGTGCCAGCAGCCACCAGACAGGAAACACTGAAGCTTTCTTT. Translation gives CASSHQTGNTEAFF.